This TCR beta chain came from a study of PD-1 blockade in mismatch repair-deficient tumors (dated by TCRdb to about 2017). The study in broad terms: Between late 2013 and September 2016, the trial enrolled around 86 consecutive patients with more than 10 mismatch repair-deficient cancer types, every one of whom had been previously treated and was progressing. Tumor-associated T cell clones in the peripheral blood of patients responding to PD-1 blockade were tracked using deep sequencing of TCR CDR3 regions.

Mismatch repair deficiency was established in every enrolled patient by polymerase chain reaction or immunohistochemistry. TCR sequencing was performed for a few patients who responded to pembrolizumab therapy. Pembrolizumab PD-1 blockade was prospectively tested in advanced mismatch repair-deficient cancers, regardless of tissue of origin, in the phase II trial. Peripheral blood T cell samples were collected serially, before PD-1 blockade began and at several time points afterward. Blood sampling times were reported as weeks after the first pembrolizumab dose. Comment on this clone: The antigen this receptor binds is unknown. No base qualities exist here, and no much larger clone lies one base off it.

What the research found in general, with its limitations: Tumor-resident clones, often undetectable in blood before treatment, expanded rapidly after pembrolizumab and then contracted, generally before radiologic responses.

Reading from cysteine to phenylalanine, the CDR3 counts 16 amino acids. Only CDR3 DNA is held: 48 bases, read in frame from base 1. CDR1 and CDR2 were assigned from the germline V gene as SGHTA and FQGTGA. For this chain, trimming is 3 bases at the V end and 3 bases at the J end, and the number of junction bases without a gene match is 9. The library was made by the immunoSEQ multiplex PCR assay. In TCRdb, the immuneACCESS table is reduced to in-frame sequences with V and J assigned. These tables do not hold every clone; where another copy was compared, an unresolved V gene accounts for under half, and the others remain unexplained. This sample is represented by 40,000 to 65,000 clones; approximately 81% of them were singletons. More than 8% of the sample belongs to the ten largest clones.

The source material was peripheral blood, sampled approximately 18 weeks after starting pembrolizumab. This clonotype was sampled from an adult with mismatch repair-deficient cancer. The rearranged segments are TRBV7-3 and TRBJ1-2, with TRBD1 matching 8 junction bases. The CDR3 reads CASSFPDRGAHYGYTF. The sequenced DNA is TGTGCCAGCAGCTTCCCAGACAGGGGCGCGCACTATGGCTACACCTTC.